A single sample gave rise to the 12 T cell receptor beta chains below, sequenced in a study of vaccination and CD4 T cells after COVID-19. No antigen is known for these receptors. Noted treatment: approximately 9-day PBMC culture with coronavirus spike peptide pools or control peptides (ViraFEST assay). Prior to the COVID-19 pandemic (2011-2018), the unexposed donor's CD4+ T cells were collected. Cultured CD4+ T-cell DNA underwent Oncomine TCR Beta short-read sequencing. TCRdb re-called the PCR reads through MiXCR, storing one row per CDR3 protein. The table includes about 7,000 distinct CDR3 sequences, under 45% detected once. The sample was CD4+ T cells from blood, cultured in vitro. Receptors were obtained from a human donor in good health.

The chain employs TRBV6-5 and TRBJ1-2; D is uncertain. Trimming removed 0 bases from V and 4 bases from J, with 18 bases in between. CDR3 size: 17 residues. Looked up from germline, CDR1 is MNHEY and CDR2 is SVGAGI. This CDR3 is CASSYSSTGSPFYGYTF. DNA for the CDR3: TGTGCCAGCAGTTACTCGAGTACGGGCAGTCCCTTCTATGGCTACACCTTC.

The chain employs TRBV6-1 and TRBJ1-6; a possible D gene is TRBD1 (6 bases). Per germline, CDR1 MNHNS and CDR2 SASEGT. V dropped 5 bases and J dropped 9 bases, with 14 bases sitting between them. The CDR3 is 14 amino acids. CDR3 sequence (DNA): TGTGCCAGCAGTCCCCGGACAGTATCTTCACCCCTCCACTTT. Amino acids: CASSPRTVSSPLHF.

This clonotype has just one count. CDR3 nucleotide sequence: TGTGCCAGCAGCCGGGGACACCAAGAGACCCAGTACTTC. Translation gives CASSRGHQETQYF. The J gene is TRBJ2-5, the V gene TRBV11-2, with D perhaps given as TRBD1 or TRBD2 (5 bases each). The V end lost 5 bases, the J end lost 0 bases, and 7 bases lay between the germline ends. There are 13 residues in the CDR3. Germline V gene lookup returns CDR1 SGHAT and CDR2 FQNNGV.

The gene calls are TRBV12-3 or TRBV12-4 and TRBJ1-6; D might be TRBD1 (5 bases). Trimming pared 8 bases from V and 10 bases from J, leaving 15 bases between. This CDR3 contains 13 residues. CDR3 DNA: TGTGCCAGCCAAGACAGCGGGGTATCACCCCTCCACTTT. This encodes CASQDSGVSPLHF.

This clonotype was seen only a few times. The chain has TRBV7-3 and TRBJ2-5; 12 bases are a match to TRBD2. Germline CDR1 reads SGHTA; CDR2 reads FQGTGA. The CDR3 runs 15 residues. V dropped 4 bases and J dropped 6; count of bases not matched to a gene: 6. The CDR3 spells CASSSLAGGQKTQYF. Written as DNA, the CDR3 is TGTGCCAGCAGCTCCCTAGCGGGGGGGCAGAAGACCCAGTACTTC.

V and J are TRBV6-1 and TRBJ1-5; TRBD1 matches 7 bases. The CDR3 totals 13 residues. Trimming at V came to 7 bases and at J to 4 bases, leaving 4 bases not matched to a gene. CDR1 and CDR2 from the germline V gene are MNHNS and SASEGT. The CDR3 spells CASTGQANQPQHF. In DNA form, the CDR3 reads TGTGCCAGCACCGGACAGGCTAATCAGCCCCAGCATTTT.

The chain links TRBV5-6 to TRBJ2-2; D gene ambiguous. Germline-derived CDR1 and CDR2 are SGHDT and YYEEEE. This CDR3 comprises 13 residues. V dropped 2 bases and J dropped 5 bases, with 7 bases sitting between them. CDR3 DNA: TGTGCCAGCAGCTTCGGGTTTACCGGGGAGCTGTTTTTT. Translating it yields CASSFGFTGELFF.

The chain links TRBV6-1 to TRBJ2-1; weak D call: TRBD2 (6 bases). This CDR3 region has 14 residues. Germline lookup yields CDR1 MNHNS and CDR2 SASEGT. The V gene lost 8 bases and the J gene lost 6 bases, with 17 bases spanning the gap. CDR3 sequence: CASHPTGGANEQFF. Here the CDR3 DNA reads TGTGCCAGCCACCCAACGGGCGGGGCCAATGAGCAGTTCTTC.

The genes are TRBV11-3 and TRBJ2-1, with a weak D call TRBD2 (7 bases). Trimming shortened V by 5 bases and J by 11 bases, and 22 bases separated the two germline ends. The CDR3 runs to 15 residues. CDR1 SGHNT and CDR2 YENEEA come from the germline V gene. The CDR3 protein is CASSLGGGAPNKQFF. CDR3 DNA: TGTGCCAGCAGCCTAGGGGGGGGAGCACCTAATAAGCAGTTCTTC. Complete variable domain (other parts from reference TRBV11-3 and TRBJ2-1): EAGVVQSPRYKIIEKKQPVAFWCNPISGHNTLYWYLQNLGQGPELLIRYENEEAVDDSQLPKDRFSAERLKGVDSTLKIQPAELGDSAVYLCASSLGGGAPNKQFFGPGTRLTVL.

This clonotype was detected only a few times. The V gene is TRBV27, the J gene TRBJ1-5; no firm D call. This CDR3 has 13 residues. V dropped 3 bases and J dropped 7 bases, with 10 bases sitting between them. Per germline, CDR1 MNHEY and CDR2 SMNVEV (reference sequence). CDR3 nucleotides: TGTGCCAGCAGTTTGGAGCTTGGGCAGCCCCAGCATTTT. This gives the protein CASSLELGQPQHF.

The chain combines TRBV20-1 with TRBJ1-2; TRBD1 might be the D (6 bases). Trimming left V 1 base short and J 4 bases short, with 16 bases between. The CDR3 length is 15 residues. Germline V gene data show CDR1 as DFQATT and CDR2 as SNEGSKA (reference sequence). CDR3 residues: CSARGDRPQTYGYTF. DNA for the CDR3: TGCAGTGCTAGAGGTGACAGGCCCCAGACCTATGGCTACACCTTC.

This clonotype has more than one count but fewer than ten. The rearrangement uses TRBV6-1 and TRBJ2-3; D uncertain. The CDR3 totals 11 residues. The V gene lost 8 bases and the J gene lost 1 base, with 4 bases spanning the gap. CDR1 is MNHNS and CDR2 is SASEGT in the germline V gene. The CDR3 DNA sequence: TGTGCCAGCGGTCGCACAGATACGCAGTATTTT. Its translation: CASGRTDTQYF.